The 13 T cell receptor beta chains in this list originate from one sample, sequenced in a study of molecular identifiers for immune sequencing clone quantification. TCRdb ran MiXCR on the PCR reads and lists one entry per CDR3 protein. The table includes around 320,000 distinct CDR3 sequences, roughly a quarter detected once. Sample: naive CD8+ T cells from blood, with Jurkat cell RNA spiked in. Subset described: FACS-sorted CD8+CD4-CCR7+CD45RA+ naive T cells. The receptors come from a human donor in good health. Some libraries in this study had Jurkat cell RNA spiked in.

Notes on this clonotype: The junction departs from the called germline gene at one end, perhaps through a read error. The V call is TRBV5-3, the J call TRBJ2-5; possible D gene TRBD1, 6 bases. TRBV5-3 is an ORF for which the function is uncertain. CDR3 length equals 15 residues. Here the CDR3 reads CASSLARRGQETQYF. DNA for the CDR3: TGTGCCAGCAGCTTGGCCCGCAGGGGTCAAGAGACCCAGTACTTC.

This clonotype has just a few counts. This rearrangement joins TRBV3-1 to TRBJ1-5; D not resolved. Germline V gives CDR1 LGHDT, CDR2 YNNKEL (reference sequence). V was cut by 1 base and J by 4 bases, with 2 bases left in between. This CDR3 spans 12 amino acids. CDR3 bases: TGTGCCAGCAGCCAAGCTAATCAGCCCCAGCATTTT. It translates to CASSQANQPQHF.

Worth noting for this clonotype: This may arise from a read error, as a much more abundant clone is one base away. This chain connects TRBV29-1 to TRBJ2-7; D may match TRBD1 or TRBD2 (5 bases each). This CDR3 is built from 12 residues. Germline V gene sequence: CDR1 SQVTM, CDR2 ANQGSEA. CDR3 loop: CGVLGTLREQYF. The CDR3 DNA reads as TGCGGCGTTCTGGGGACCCTAAGGGAGCAGTACTTC.

To note about this clonotype: This may stem from a read error, because a much larger clone lies one nucleotide away. The V and J genes are TRBV7-3 and TRBJ1-1; D might be TRBD1 (5 bases). In germline, CDR1 is SGHTA, CDR2 FQGTGA. The CDR3 extends over 15 amino acids. The CDR3 spells CDSSLVSGGSTEAFF. DNA of the CDR3: TGTGACAGCAGCCTCGTCAGCGGGGGGTCTACTGAAGCTTTCTTT.

This clonotype was observed at least ten times. The V gene is TRBV2, the J gene TRBJ2-7; D ambiguous. Deletions cut 0 bases from V and 6 bases from J, with 9 bases between. The CDR3 sequence is 13 residues long. The germline gives CDR1 SNHLY, CDR2 FYNNEI. CDR3 amino acids: CASSEAPSSEQYF. In DNA, the CDR3 is TGTGCCAGCAGTGAAGCACCCAGCTCCGAGCAGTACTTC.

Concerning this clonotype: Since the CDR3 does not end with the conserved phenylalanine or tryptophan, this likely comes from a read error. The V call is TRBV29-1, the J call TRBJ2-1; TRBD2 matches at 8 bases. Germline values: CDR1 SQVTM, CDR2 ANQGSEA. The CDR3 consists of 14 residues. V shed 2 bases, J shed 4 bases, and the junction held 4 bases outside the gene matches. The CDR3 sequence: CSVEWLAGYNEQFV. The CDR3 DNA reads TGCAGCGTTGAATGGCTAGCGGGTTACAATGAGCAGTTCGTC.

There are a few counts of this clonotype. The chain has TRBV4-1 and TRBJ1-4, with no clear D. Germline V gene lookup returns CDR1 MGHRA and CDR2 YSYEKL. V lost 1 base and J 8 bases, leaving 11 bases between the germline ends. There are 14 residues in the CDR3. The CDR3 nucleotides read TGCGCCAGCAGCCAAGTAGGAGTAACCGAAAAACTGTTTTTT. Its protein product is CASSQVGVTEKLFF.

This clonotype was counted at least ten times. The J gene is TRBJ2-7, the V gene TRBV2, with D possibly matching TRBD2 (6 bases). Germline V gives CDR1 SNHLY, CDR2 FYNNEI. CDR3 length: 14 residues. V was pared by 1 base and J by 2 bases, with 9 bases between. In DNA form, the CDR3 reads TGTGCCAGCAGTGAAGGCCCGGGGGCCTACGAGCAGTACTTC. Translation: CASSEGPGAYEQYF.

This clonotype was seen many times. The chain uses TRBV29-1 and TRBJ2-7, with 7 bases aligning to TRBD1. V shed 4 bases and J 3 bases; nucleotides not matched to a gene: 9. Looked up from germline, CDR1 is SQVTM and CDR2 is ANQGSEA. This CDR3 comprises 14 residues. CDR3 in DNA: TGCAGCGTTGCCTACCGGGACAGAAGCTACGAGCAGTACTTC. This gives the protein CSVAYRDRSYEQYF.

This clonotype was seen only a few times. The chain uses TRBV6-6 and TRBJ1-1, with D unresolved. Germline V CDR1 and CDR2: MNHNY, SVGAGI (reference sequence). This CDR3 has 13 residues. Deletions cut 2 bases from V and 1 base from J, with 5 bases between. CDR3 coding DNA: TGTGCCAGCAGTTACGATCGGAACACTGAAGCTTTCTTT. As protein: CASSYDRNTEAFF.

Worth noting for this clonotype: A read error is possible here, since a much larger clone lies one base away. The chain combines TRBV5-3 with TRBJ1-1, with TRBD1 matching over 8 bases. TRBV5-3 is known as an ORF, though its function is uncertain. The CDR3 length is 16 residues. The CDR3 spells CASSWGPDRVNAEAFF. CDR3 nucleotide sequence: TGTGCCAGCAGCTGGGGGCCGGACAGGGTGAATGCTGAAGCTTTCTTT.

To note about this clonotype: A much larger clone differs from this one at a single base, so this may be a read error. The CDR3 nucleotides are TGTGCCAGCAGCCAAACTGGCGGTAGCTCCTACGATGAGCAGTTCTTC. Protein product: CASSQTGGSSYDEQFF. This chain connects TRBV7-3 to TRBJ2-1; the D is unclear. The germline V gene has CDR1 SGHTA and CDR2 FQGTGA. The CDR3 has 16 residues.

On this clonotype itself: Being one base from a much bigger clone, this may be a read error. The chain uses TRBV4-3 and TRBJ2-7; D is undetermined. CDR3 length: 14 residues. Germline assignment: CDR1 LGHNA and CDR2 YSLEER. CDR3 amino acids: CASSQVVSNYEEYF. The CDR3 DNA sequence: TGCGCCAGCAGCCAAGTAGTATCTAACTACGAGGAGTACTTC.